A selection of T cell receptor beta chains follows, all from one sample in a study of T cells in Graves' hyperthyroidism and ophthalmopathy. TCRdb recomputed calls from the multiplex PCR reads with MiXCR, one row per CDR3 protein. The profile shows approximately 740,000 distinct CDR3 sequences, 12% to 15% of them singletons. Sequenced input: blood. These TCRs come from a young woman with Graves' hyperthyroidism. The CDR3 runs from the conserved cysteine through the conserved F or W. Each record gives: V gene, CDR3 protein.

>TRBV7-9
CASTGSTGELFF
>TRBV11-2
CASSNPGVGLFF
>TRBV29-1
CSARIRGGNTEAFF
>TRBV6-1
CATRHSTEAFF
>TRBV30
CAGQGQGVSTDTQYF
>TRBV7-9
CASSHPWTGQGELFF
>TRBV12-3/TRBV12-4
CASSLYEGSGYEQFF
>TRBV6-1
CASIQQGGTEAFF
>TRBV29-1
CSVDPGENEQFF
>TRBV28
CASSLSERGPQETQYF
>TRBV20-1
CSASKRDGRGETQYF
>TRBV13
CASSFRDRVAGELFF
>TRBV7-2
CASSTTQGYTF
>TRBV9
CASSVGGSGAYNEQFF
>TRBV7-2
CASSLQATSSYNEQFF
>TRBV30
CAWSRVSEAFF
>TRBV5-1
CASTLLSSGANEQFF
>TRBV20-1
CSARSVGGQPQHF
>TRBV9
CASSEASGGGAQYF
>TRBV12-3/TRBV12-4
CASSDRGNYEQYF
>TRBV20-1
CSAPSGSYNEQFF
>TRBV12-3/TRBV12-4
CASTAERGPYDEQFF
>TRBV30
CAWSVRGGFGPQHF
>TRBV6-5
CASSYGPRVQGYTF
>TRBV30
CAWSRRNSNQPQHF
>TRBV6-5
CASSYGREGGTGELFF
>TRBV2
CASSEGQGLVDEQFF
>TRBV6-5
CASRIEGGSGNTIYF
>TRBV29-1
CSVGGRTGNTGELFF
>TRBV27
CASNLAGGIKNIQYF
>TRBV6-2/TRBV6-3
CASTHEAGVTDTQYF
>TRBV6-4
CASSDSRTGNYNEQFF
>TRBV28
CASSADRGDGYTF
>TRBV12-3/TRBV12-4
CASTLSRGNYGYTF
>TRBV4-1
CASSRQKAVNTEAFF
>TRBV9
CASSVAGANTGELFF
>TRBV4-1
CASSQEKGITDTQYF
>TRBV7-2
CASSSTHRDDQYF